The present entry profiles one T cell receptor (beta chain) with its context. The record originates from a study of blood T cell repertoires in COVID-19. Sequenced by immunoSEQ multiplex PCR; TCRdb stores in-frame clones only, minus some. The sample has about 120,000 clones; about 79% are singletons. The CDR3 has 14 amino acids. V lost 5 bases, J lost 7 bases, and 13 bases lay in between. The clonotype comes from a middle-aged man with active or convalescent COVID-19. Material for sequencing was peripheral blood. This chain links TRBV5-3 with TRBJ1-6, with a tentative D call TRBD1 (5 bases). TRBV5-3 is classed as an ORF, of uncertain function. The CDR3 loop is CARRIPGNNSPLHF. In DNA form, the CDR3 reads TGTGCCAGAAGGATCCCAGGGAACAATTCACCCCTCCACTTT.